The 26 T cell receptor beta chains listed next were all sequenced from one sample in a study of beta chain features in type 1 diabetes. These receptors have no identified antigens. Expressed TCRB transcripts were sequenced because the entire RNA isolate underwent reverse transcription. Sequenced by immunoSEQ multiplex PCR; TCRdb stores in-frame clones only, minus some. Seen here are around 650,000 clones, around 12% observed once, and the top ten hold around 0.12%. Overall study findings and caveats: Across all four CD4+ subsets, people with type 1 diabetes showed modestly shorter TCRB CDR3s.

The specimen was naive CD4+ T cells from blood. These receptors were taken from a man aged 25-45 years with type 1 diabetes.

The rearrangement joins TRBV28 to TRBJ1-4; 7 bases agree with TRBD1. The germline V gene encodes CDR1 MDHEN and CDR2 SYDVKM. This CDR3 contains 14 residues. Germline trimming cut 8 bases from V and 2 bases from J; bases unmatched to any gene: 5. Written as DNA, the CDR3 is TGTGCCAGCGGCGGAGGGGGCACTAATGAAAAACTGTTTTTT. Translating it yields CASGGGGTNEKLFF.

This chain links TRBV23-1 with TRBJ1-4; no reliable D call. TRBV23-1 is flagged as an ORF with uncertain function. This CDR3 spans 14 amino acids. V was trimmed by 4 bases and J by 5 bases, leaving 11 bases between them. The CDR3 DNA reads TGCGCCAGCAGTCGCCGGGGAAGGAATGAAAAACTGTTTTTT. Its translation: CASSRRGRNEKLFF.

The V and J genes are TRBV6-5 and TRBJ1-6; TRBD1 matches 7 bases. V lost 5 bases and J lost 8; bases outside the gene matches: 9. Looked up from germline, CDR1 is MNHEY and CDR2 is SVGAGI. The CDR3 is 15 residues long. CDR3 residues: CASSPNYRGDSPLHF. The CDR3 DNA reads TGTGCCAGCAGTCCCAACTACAGGGGAGATTCACCCCTCCACTTT.

This clone was seen a handful of times. This chain connects TRBV5-1 to TRBJ2-7; no clear D. The CDR3 is 16 residues long. Germline V gene data show CDR1 as SGHRS and CDR2 as YFSETQ. V was trimmed by 0 bases and J by 0 bases, leaving 13 bases between them. The chain's CDR3 is CASSLGIYADSYEQYF. The CDR3 DNA sequence: TGCGCCAGCAGCTTGGGGATATATGCAGACTCCTACGAGCAGTACTTC.

This rearrangement joins TRBV7-9 to TRBJ2-3, with 7 bases identical to TRBD1. With 9 bases clipped from V and 5 bases from J, the junction kept 8 bases outside the gene matches. The CDR3 has 13 amino acids. CDR1 and CDR2 from the germline V gene are SEHNR and FQNEAQ (reference sequence). CDR3 nucleotide sequence: TGTGCCAGGACCGGGACAGACTTAGATACGCAGTATTTT. Its protein product is CARTGTDLDTQYF.

This clone turned up a few times. The gene calls are TRBV7-3 and TRBJ2-3, with D unclear. Germline V gene data show CDR1 as SGHTA and CDR2 as FQGTGA. The V gene lost 2 bases and the J gene lost 1 base, with 7 bases spanning the gap. This CDR3 is 14 amino acids long. The CDR3 DNA follows: TGTGCCAGCAGCTTAGTCCAGGGCACAGATACGCAGTATTTT. This gives the protein CASSLVQGTDTQYF.

J is TRBJ1-2 and V is TRBV19; TRBD1 might be the D (6 bases). The ends were cut back, 6 bases at V and 0 bases at J, with 17 bases in the middle. This CDR3 region has 16 residues. CDR1 is LNHDA, CDR2 SQIVND, per germline (reference sequence). The CDR3 is CASRNRDKKANYGYTF. The CDR3 DNA reads as TGTGCCAGTAGGAACCGGGACAAAAAAGCTAACTATGGCTACACCTTC.

This clone was seen a handful of times. The chain has TRBV6-5 and TRBJ2-4, with D uncertain. Per germline, CDR1 MNHEY and CDR2 SVGAGI. This CDR3 has 13 residues. The ends were cut back, 0 bases at V and 5 bases at J, with 5 bases in the middle. The chain's CDR3 is CASSYSYENIQYF. Here the CDR3 DNA reads TGTGCCAGCAGTTACTCGTACGAAAACATTCAGTACTTC.

This clone was detected only a few times. The chain uses TRBV2 and TRBJ2-7; D may correspond to TRBD1 or TRBD2 (5 bases each). The ends were cut back, 6 bases at V and 9 bases at J, with 15 bases in the middle. This CDR3 is 12 amino acids long. The germline V gene has CDR1 SNHLY and CDR2 FYNNEI. Here the CDR3 DNA reads TGTGCCAGCAGGAGGGGTCCAGGTTCGCAGTACTTC. Its protein is CASRRGPGSQYF.

This clone was seen a handful of times. The sample holds other DNA sequences that translate to the same CDR3. V is TRBV29-1 and J is TRBJ1-2; 11 bases match TRBD1. This CDR3 is built from 12 residues. V trimming: 6 bases; J trimming: 3 bases; junction bases outside the gene matches: 0. Germline loops: CDR1 SQVTM, CDR2 ANQGSEA. CDR3 sequence: CSVGQGDYGYTF. As DNA, the CDR3 is TGCAGCGTGGGACAGGGGGACTATGGCTACACCTTC.

This clone occurred a few times. The rearrangement uses TRBV28 and TRBJ1-5, with 9 bases fitting TRBD1. V dropped 6 bases and J dropped 4; count of bases not matched to a gene: 7. Germline CDR1 MDHEN, CDR2 SYDVKM. This CDR3 contains 15 residues. CDR3 bases: TGTGCCAGCAGGGACGCCGGGACAGGGAATCAGCCCCAGCATTTT. This codes for CASRDAGTGNQPQHF.

Only a few counts were recorded for this clone. The rearrangement links TRBV28 to TRBJ1-2; weak D call: TRBD1 (5 bases). V was shortened by 2 bases and J by 3 bases, with 10 bases between the two germline ends. The CDR3 runs 14 residues. Per the germline V gene, CDR1 is MDHEN and CDR2 is SYDVKM. The CDR3 DNA follows: TGTGCCAGCAGTTTAGGGGCAGGGTACTATGGCTACACCTTC. This translates into CASSLGAGYYGYTF.

J is TRBJ2-6 and V is TRBV6-1; D is unclear. From germline, CDR1 is MNHNS and CDR2 SASEGT. Trimming stripped 1 base from V and 1 base from J, with 5 bases between. This CDR3 contains 15 residues. This chain's CDR3 is CASSEGVSGANVLTF. In DNA, the CDR3 is TGTGCCAGCAGTGAAGGGGTTTCTGGGGCCAACGTCCTGACTTTC.

The rearrangement joins TRBV11-3 to TRBJ2-3; TRBD1 aligns across 7 bases. This CDR3 spans 13 amino acids. The V and J ends lost 5 bases and 4 bases, in that order; junction bases with no gene match: 3. Germline V CDR1 and CDR2: SGHNT, YENEEA. DNA for the CDR3: TGTGCCAGCAGCCTAACAGGGGCAGATACGCAGTATTTT. It translates to CASSLTGADTQYF. Filled out from reference TRBV11-3 and TRBJ2-3, the complete variable domain reads EAGVVQSPRYKIIEKKQPVAFWCNPISGHNTLYWYLQNLGQGPELLIRYENEEAVDDSQLPKDRFSAERLKGVDSTLKIQPAELGDSAVYLCASSLTGADTQYFGPGTRLTVL.

The chain couples TRBV20-1 to TRBJ2-2, with D possibly being TRBD2 (6 bases). The germline V gene has CDR1 DFQATT and CDR2 SNEGSKA (reference sequence). V gave up 5 bases and J gave up 7 bases, with 8 bases separating them. CDR3 size: 11 residues. CDR3 amino acids: CSAGTGGELFF. DNA of the CDR3: TGCAGTGCTGGGACTGGCGGGGAGCTGTTTTTT.

This clone was detected a few times. The J gene is TRBJ1-2, the V gene TRBV7-2, with D possibly matching TRBD1 (6 bases). The CDR3 runs 14 residues. CDR1 is SGHTA and CDR2 is FQGNSA in the germline V gene. V was clipped by 5 bases and J by 8 bases, with 18 bases between them. DNA of the CDR3: TGTGCCAGCAGCCCCCCGGGGGCTTGGTCGGGCTACACCTTC. Protein product: CASSPPGAWSGYTF.

J is TRBJ2-7 and V is TRBV13, with D perhaps matching TRBD1 (6 bases). Trimming took 3 bases from V and 5 from J, leaving 23 bases between them. CDR3 length: 17 residues. CDR1 is PRHDT, CDR2 FYEKMQ, per germline (reference sequence). The CDR3, as DNA: TGTGCCAGCAGCTTCATGCTCGGGACACAAAAAGGCGACGAGCAGTACTTC. Its protein is CASSFMLGTQKGDEQYF.

A few counts support this clone. V usage is TRBV6-5 and J usage is TRBJ2-3; D possibly corresponds to TRBD1 (5 bases). The CDR3 extends over 14 amino acids. V lost 4 bases and J 2 bases, leaving 10 bases between the germline ends. Germline values: CDR1 MNHEY, CDR2 SVGAGI. CDR3 in amino acids: CASSLQDNTDTQYF. The CDR3 region has the DNA TGTGCCAGCAGTTTACAGGATAACACAGATACGCAGTATTTT.

This chain joins TRBV7-3 and TRBJ2-5; TRBD1 is a possible D gene (6 bases). Germline loops: CDR1 SGHTA, CDR2 FQGTGA. The length of the CDR3 is 16 residues. The germline V and J ends were trimmed by 5 bases and 2 bases, with 18 bases remaining between them. The CDR3 here is CASSPGTTGRQETQYF. For the CDR3, the DNA is TGTGCCAGCAGCCCCGGAACTACAGGGAGACAAGAGACCCAGTACTTC.

The chain combines TRBV6-5 with TRBJ1-4; no reliable D call. Germline CDR1 reads MNHEY; CDR2 reads SVGAGI. V lost 10 bases, J lost 0 bases, and 6 bases lay in between. This CDR3 has 12 amino acids. CDR3 coding DNA: TGTGCCACGGGTGCAACTAATGAAAAACTGTTTTTT. Protein product: CATGATNEKLFF.

Concerning this clone itself: No DNA is shown, since the ends of the CDR3 on it are uncertain; the CDR3 is the one TCRdb lists. This chain uses TRBV5-8 with TRBJ1-5. The CDR3 extends over 16 residues, inclusive of both ends. Germline-derived CDR1 and CDR2 are SGHTS and YDEGEE. The CDR3 spells CASSFGNGFGGQPQHF.

The chain joins TRBV11-2 to TRBJ2-7; D gene unclear. The V gene's germline CDR1 is SGHAT and CDR2 FQNNGV. The CDR3 is 13 residues long. The V end lost 1 base, the J end lost 4 bases, and 8 bases lay between the germline ends. The CDR3 loop is CASSLVPGYEQYF. The CDR3 nucleotides read TGTGCCAGCAGCTTAGTCCCTGGGTACGAGCAGTACTTC. Combining the CDR3 with reference TRBV11-2 and TRBJ2-7 gives the whole variable domain EAGVAQSPRYKIIEKRQSVAFWCNPISGHATLYWYQQILGQGPKLLIQFQNNGVVDDSQLPKDRFSAERLKGVDSTLKIQPAKLEDSAVYLCASSLVPGYEQYFGPGTRLTVT.

This clone was detected a few times. This chain uses TRBV29-1 with TRBJ2-3, with 11 positions matching TRBD2. Germline trimming cut 2 bases from V and 8 bases from J; bases unmatched to any gene: 9. There are 15 residues in the CDR3. Germline lookup yields CDR1 SQVTM and CDR2 ANQGSEA. The CDR3 protein is CSVERASGGHGTQYF. The CDR3 coding sequence is TGCAGCGTTGAAAGGGCTAGCGGGGGGCACGGTACGCAGTATTTT.

A few counts support this clone. This chain uses TRBV10-3 with TRBJ1-1; 11 bases fit TRBD1. The germline V gene encodes CDR1 ENHRY and CDR2 SYGVKD. Germline trimming cut 6 bases from V and 3 bases from J; bases unmatched to any gene: 3. The CDR3 is 14 residues long. The CDR3 DNA is TGTGCCATCAGAGGGACAGGGGGGGACACTGAAGCTTTCTTT. It codes for CAIRGTGGDTEAFF.

The chain employs TRBV9 and TRBJ2-1; 13 nucleotides line up with TRBD2. The ends lost 4 bases at V and 2 bases at J; junction bases unmatched: 9. Germline values: CDR1 SGDLS, CDR2 YYNGEE. This CDR3 is built from 18 residues. For the CDR3, the DNA is TGTGCCAGCAGCCCCCGGGATACTAGCGGGGGGGCCTACAATGAGCAGTTCTTC. Its translation: CASSPRDTSGGAYNEQFF.

This clone was seen a handful of times. The chain combines TRBV19 with TRBJ2-5; TRBD2 matches at 8 bases. This CDR3 spans 13 amino acids. Germline lookup yields CDR1 LNHDA and CDR2 SQIVND (reference sequence). V lost 9 bases, J lost 1 base, and 4 bases stayed unmatched. CDR3 in DNA: TGTGCCAGCGGCGGGGGGAGCCAAGAGACCCAGTACTTC. Translating it yields CASGGGSQETQYF.